The TCR beta chain described here comes from a study of early T cells in non-severe SARS-CoV-2 infection. Background on the study: Unsorted whole blood bulk RNA was sequenced, with unpaired chains.

V gave up 4 bases and J gave up 3 bases, with 16 bases separating them. Germline CDR1 SEHNR, CDR2 FQNEAQ (reference sequence). This CDR3 is built from 16 residues. Unique molecular identifiers (one per individual cDNA molecule) were attached. TCRdb reprocessed the 5' RACE reads via MiXCR and lists one record per CDR3 protein. The sample holds about 20,000 distinct CDR3 sequences, 5% to 6% seen once. Study-level points and caveats: Matching with VDJdb favored anti-spike CD8 responses (missing private and CD4 specificities).

This clonotype was counted between two and nine times. Its specificity is unknown. The V call is TRBV7-9, the J call TRBJ1-5; D gene ambiguous. The specimen was whole blood, collected at baseline. This TCR derives from an adult who was a healthcare worker with PCR-confirmed SARS-CoV-2 infection or an uninfected control (not recorded which). The CDR3 DNA follows: TGTGCCAGCAGCTCCCCTTTATATGGTTCCAATCAGCCCCAGCATTTT. It specifies CASSSPLYGSNQPQHF.